Below, 6 T cell receptor beta chains from the same sample are listed, as sequenced in a study of blood T cell repertoires in COVID-19. Assay used: immunoSEQ multiplex PCR; TCRdb lists only in-frame clones, some missing. Found here are 200,000 to 300,000 clones, around 86% of them singletons; the top ten hold 9.5% to 15%. Input material: peripheral blood. The receptors here all came from a woman in her fifties or sixties with active or convalescent COVID-19.

The table lists this clone with a few counts. V and J are TRBV6-1 and TRBJ2-1; the match to TRBD1 covers 7 bases. This CDR3 spans 14 amino acids. V lost 10 bases and J lost 7; bases outside the gene matches: 13. The germline CDR1 and CDR2 sequences are MNHNS and SASEGT. The CDR3 sequence: CATVRGGVGNEQFF. CDR3 sequence (DNA): TGTGCCACCGTACGAGGGGGCGTTGGAAATGAGCAGTTCTTC.

The chain links TRBV27 to TRBJ1-2, with D maybe TRBD1 (5 bases). Trimming left V 5 bases short and J 6 bases short, with 13 bases between. The CDR3 covers 13 residues. Germline CDR1 is MNHEY and CDR2 is SMNVEV (reference sequence). This CDR3 reads CASSRVGADGYTF. The CDR3, as DNA: TGTGCCAGCAGTCGGGTAGGGGCTGATGGCTACACCTTC.

The chain uses TRBV7-8 and TRBJ2-7; tentatively, D is TRBD2 (7 bases). Trimming pared 5 bases from V and 1 base from J, leaving 15 bases between. Germline V gene lookup returns CDR1 SGHVS and CDR2 FQNEAQ. This CDR3 spans 15 amino acids. This chain's CDR3 is CASSPREGGSYEQYF. DNA of the CDR3: TGTGCCAGCAGCCCCAGAGAGGGGGGGTCCTACGAGCAGTACTTC.

This clone was seen a handful of times. The rearrangement joins TRBV19 to TRBJ2-3, with unresolved D. The CDR3 consists of 13 residues. The V end lost 3 bases, the J end lost 4 bases, and 8 bases lay between the germline ends. CDR1 LNHDA and CDR2 SQIVND come from the germline V gene (reference sequence). The CDR3 region has the DNA TGTGCCAGTAGTATCCCGCCGGCAGATACGCAGTATTTT. Protein product: CASSIPPADTQYF.

This clone was recorded once. The chain combines TRBV30 with TRBJ1-1; 10 bases map to TRBD1. Germline V gives CDR1 GTSNPN, CDR2 SVGIG (reference sequence). The CDR3 has 16 amino acids. After removal of 4 bases from V and 4 bases from J, the junction contained 12 bases not matched to a gene. CDR3 amino acids: CAWTSGSWTGGTEAFF. In nucleotides, the CDR3 is TGTGCCTGGACATCAGGGTCGTGGACAGGGGGCACTGAAGCTTTCTTT.

V and J are TRBV9 and TRBJ2-1, with D possibly being TRBD1 (6 bases). The CDR3 has 13 residues. Germline CDR1 and CDR2: SGDLS and YYNGEE. The V end lost 0 bases, the J end lost 14 bases, and 15 bases lay between the germline ends. DNA for the CDR3: TGTGCCAGCAGCGTAGCGACAGGCGGTGGTAAGTTCTTC. Translating it yields CASSVATGGGKFF.